These 20 T cell receptor beta chains were sequenced from one sample in a study of blood T cell repertoires in COVID-19 (dated by TCRdb to about 2020). Libraries were prepared through the immunoSEQ multiplex PCR assay. TCRdb re-hosts the immuneACCESS table, in-frame sequences only. Its copies lack some clones; in the studies checked, an unresolved V gene accounts for under half of them, and the cause for the rest is not known. The sample includes some 100,000 clones, with approximately 90% observed a single time. Of the sample, more than 1.5% falls within the top ten clones. The sequencing sample was made of peripheral blood. Receptor source: a human donor with active COVID-19. The donor label of this sample is uncertain.

This chain uses TRBV4-2 with TRBJ2-1, with 7 bases matching TRBD2. CDR1 is LGHNA and CDR2 is YNFKEQ in the germline V gene. Trimming cost V 3 bases and J 8 bases; bases outside gene matches: 7. The CDR3 is 14 amino acids. CDR3 nucleotides: TGTGCCAGCAGCCAGCCTCTGGGGGGGGATGAGCAGTTCTTC. Translation: CASSQPLGGDEQFF.

This chain joins TRBV7-3 and TRBJ2-1; D possibly corresponds to TRBD2 (5 bases). This CDR3 has 17 residues. Deletions cut 0 bases from V and 2 bases from J, with 14 bases between. Germline CDR1 SGHTA, CDR2 FQGTGA. Written as DNA, the CDR3 is TGTGCCAGCAGCTTAACAGGGTTCGGGATCCCCTACAATGAGCAGTTCTTC. Translation: CASSLTGFGIPYNEQFF.

The chain carries TRBV28 and TRBJ1-5, with D unresolved. The germline CDR1 and CDR2 sequences are MDHEN and SYDVKM. The CDR3 extends over 14 amino acids. V was cut by 8 bases and J by 1 base, with 12 bases left in between. This CDR3 is CASAAPGSNQPQHF. The CDR3 DNA is TGTGCCAGCGCCGCGCCGGGGAGCAATCAGCCCCAGCATTTT.

This chain links TRBV28 with TRBJ1-1, with TRBD1 matching 8 bases. The CDR3 has 15 amino acids. With 2 bases clipped from V and 5 bases from J, the junction kept 7 bases outside the gene matches. Germline V CDR1 and CDR2: MDHEN, SYDVKM. In DNA form, the CDR3 reads TGTGCCAGCAGTTTAGCCACAGGGGGTGGGACTGAAGCTTTCTTT. Its protein product is CASSLATGGGTEAFF.

In its sample, this clone was seen a few times. The rearrangement joins TRBV7-9 to TRBJ1-2; 8 bases align to TRBD1. This CDR3 has 17 residues. CDR1 SEHNR and CDR2 FQNEAQ come from the germline V gene (reference sequence). V was pared by 5 bases and J by 4 bases, with 15 bases of the junction left unmatched. Here the CDR3 DNA reads TGTGCCAGCAGCCAAAGTATCCCCGGACAGGGTACCTATGGCTACACCTTC. This codes for CASSQSIPGQGTYGYTF.

The chain uses TRBV2 and TRBJ2-7, with a weak D call TRBD2 (7 bases). The CDR3 spans 14 residues. V was cut by 6 bases and J by 5 bases, with 17 bases left in between. CDR1 and CDR2 (germline): SNHLY, FYNNEI. The CDR3 bases are TGTGCCAGCAGAGGGGGGGCCTTGTTGAACGAGCAGTACTTC. Translated: CASRGGALLNEQYF.

A remark on this clone: Other DNA sequences of this sample code for an identical CDR3. This chain joins TRBV7-8 and TRBJ2-3; 8 bases are a match to TRBD1. Germline V gene data show CDR1 as SGHVS and CDR2 as FQNEAQ. V shed 3 bases, J shed 0 bases, and the junction held 5 bases outside the gene matches. The CDR3 length is 16 residues. CDR3 protein: CASSLVTGASTDTQYF. The CDR3 DNA is TGTGCCAGCAGCTTGGTGACAGGGGCTAGCACAGATACGCAGTATTTT.

This rearrangement joins TRBV7-6 to TRBJ1-3, with D maybe TRBD1 (5 bases). Germline V gene data show CDR1 as SGHVS and CDR2 as FNYEAQ. V was trimmed by 1 base and J by 2 bases, leaving 12 bases between them. The CDR3 contains 16 residues. The CDR3 region has the DNA TGTGCCAGCAGCTTAGTATTGTCAGGGACTGGAAACACCATATATTTT. The encoded protein is CASSLVLSGTGNTIYF.

The CDR3 sequence: CASSIGNLQGGYSNQPQHF. DNA for the CDR3: TGTGCCAGTAGTATAGGTAATCTACAGGGGGGATATAGCAATCAGCCCCAGCATTTT. This chain connects TRBV19 to TRBJ1-5; 8 bases match TRBD1. The CDR3 totals 19 residues. Germline values: CDR1 LNHDA, CDR2 SQIVND (reference sequence). The trim removed 1 base at V and 0 bases at J, leaving 11 bases unmatched.

In this sample, this clone turned up once. This rearrangement joins TRBV7-9 to TRBJ2-5, with 9 bases aligning to TRBD2. The CDR3 sequence is 16 residues long. Germline CDR1 is SEHNR and CDR2 is FQNEAQ (reference sequence). J gave up 2 bases and V 4 bases, and 8 bases lay outside the gene matches. CDR3 DNA sequence: TGTGCCAGCAGCTCCCCGGGACTAGCATCTCAAGAGACCCAGTACTTC. It specifies CASSSPGLASQETQYF. Filled out from reference TRBV7-9 and TRBJ2-5, the complete variable domain reads DTGVSQNPRHKITKRGQNVTFRCDPISEHNRLYWYRQTLGQGPEFLTYFQNEAQLEKSRLLSDRFSAERPKGSFSTLEIQRTEQGDSAMYLCASSSPGLASQETQYFGPGTRLLVL.

The chain employs TRBV28 and TRBJ1-5; D not resolved. CDR3 size: 14 residues. V was trimmed by 7 bases and J by 5 bases, leaving 15 bases between them. Per germline, CDR1 MDHEN and CDR2 SYDVKM. CDR3 in DNA: TGTGCCAGCACCGCCCCGGGGTCGGATCAGCCCCAGCATTTT. Protein: CASTAPGSDQPQHF.

V usage is TRBV4-1 and J usage is TRBJ2-3, with D possibly being TRBD2 (7 bases). Germline CDR1 reads MGHRA; CDR2 reads YSYEKL. Trimming left V 2 bases short and J 8 bases short, with 14 bases between. CDR3 length: 14 amino acids. The CDR3 DNA follows: TGCGCCAGCAGCCAAAAGGGGGGGTTCGGTACGCAGTATTTT. This codes for CASSQKGGFGTQYF.

This clone showed up just a few times. The gene calls are TRBV18 and TRBJ1-5; D unresolved. CDR3 length: 12 residues. Trimming removed 3 bases from V and 6 bases from J, with 6 bases in between. Germline lookup yields CDR1 KGHSH and CDR2 LQKENI. CDR3 bases: TGTGCCAGCTCACCGGGAGTTCAGCCCCAGCATTTT. Translating it yields CASSPGVQPQHF.

In this sample, this clone turned up a few times. The chain recombines TRBV6-5 with TRBJ1-5; 8 positions agree with TRBD1. The V gene end was trimmed by 5 bases and the J gene end by 4 bases; junction bases not matched to a gene: 4. This CDR3 contains 14 residues. Germline V gene data show CDR1 as MNHEY and CDR2 as SVGAGI. CDR3 DNA: TGTGCCAGCAGTCGGACAGGGAGGAATCAGCCCCAGCATTTT. This encodes CASSRTGRNQPQHF.

The V call is TRBV3-1 (or the pseudogene TRBV3-2), the J call TRBJ1-4; TRBD1 matches 7 bases. CDR1 is LGHDT and CDR2 is YNNKEL in the germline V gene (reference sequence). V lost 3 bases to trimming and J lost 3 bases; unmatched junction nucleotides: 16. CDR3 length: 19 amino acids. CDR3 in amino acids: CASSQVRDSLDRSNEKLFF. CDR3 coding DNA: TGTGCCAGCAGCCAGGTCCGGGACAGCCTAGACCGGTCTAATGAAAAACTGTTTTTT.

This rearrangement joins TRBV19 to TRBJ2-7; 7 bases agree with TRBD1. Unmatched junction bases numbered 9, after V lost 6 bases and J lost 4 bases. Germline assignment: CDR1 LNHDA and CDR2 SQIVND (reference sequence). This CDR3 region has 14 residues. CDR3 DNA: TGTGCCAGTAGCAGGACAGGATCGACTTACGAGCAGTACTTC. This encodes CASSRTGSTYEQYF.

The V gene is TRBV4-1, the J gene TRBJ1-2; tentative D call: TRBD1 (5 bases). Trimming shortened V by 0 bases and J by 0 bases, and 5 bases separated the two germline ends. In germline, CDR1 is MGHRA, CDR2 YSYEKL. This CDR3 comprises 14 residues. The CDR3 here is CASSQETANYGYTF. CDR3 nucleotides: TGCGCCAGCAGCCAAGAGACAGCTAACTATGGCTACACCTTC.

The J gene is TRBJ1-1, the V gene TRBV19; D unresolved. This CDR3 has 12 amino acids. The V and J ends lost 3 bases and 5 bases respectively, with 7 bases between them. CDR1 is LNHDA, CDR2 SQIVND, per germline (reference sequence). The CDR3 loop reads CASSMGGTEAFF. The CDR3 region has the DNA TGTGCCAGTAGTATGGGAGGGACTGAAGCTTTCTTT. Combining the CDR3 with reference TRBV19 and TRBJ1-1 gives the whole variable domain DGGITQSPKYLFRKEGQNVTLSCEQNLNHDAMYWYRQDPGQGLRLIYYSQIVNDFQKGDIAEGYSVSREKKESFPLTVTSAQKNPTAFYLCASSMGGTEAFFGQGTRLTVV.

V usage is TRBV24-1 and J usage is TRBJ2-1, with D tentatively TRBD1 (6 bases). This CDR3 is built from 16 residues. Trimming removed 4 bases at V and 1 base at J, with 13 bases between. Looked up from germline, CDR1 is KGHDR and CDR2 is SFDVKD. CDR3 amino acids: CATSDSRGRSYNEQFF. The CDR3 DNA reads as TGTGCCACCAGTGACTCCAGGGGCAGGTCCTACAATGAGCAGTTCTTC.

This clone was counted a few times. This chain uses TRBV10-2 with TRBJ1-1; 7 bases map to TRBD1. Trimming took 0 bases from V and 3 from J; bases not matched to a gene: 1. The CDR3 covers 14 residues. Germline CDR1 and CDR2: WSHSY and SAAADI. The DNA for the CDR3 is TGCGCCAGCAGTGAGTCGACAGGGTACACTGAAGCTTTCTTT. Protein: CASSESTGYTEAFF.